A single sample is the source of the 23 T cell receptor beta chains below, sequenced in a study of T cell repertoires in cytomegalovirus infection. TCRdb re-called the reads through MiXCR, storing one row per CDR3 protein. Of 480,000 or so distinct CDR3 sequences in the sample, around 11% were seen once. The sample consisted of PBMCs. These receptors all stem from a human donor in good health (CMV status not recorded). Some clones in this sample may be carry-over from other donors' samples.

In its sample, this clonotype was seen many times. This chain joins TRBV25-1 and TRBJ2-2; 10 nucleotides line up with TRBD1. The CDR3 has 16 amino acids. Germline trimming cut 4 bases from V and 6 bases from J; bases unmatched to any gene: 8. Germline V gene sequence: CDR1 MGHDK, CDR2 SYGVNS. The DNA for the CDR3 is TGTGCCAGCAGTGTGACAGGGGGCAACGGGGCCGGGGAGCTGTTTTTT. Residues: CASSVTGGNGAGELFF.

This clonotype was recorded many times. The chain couples TRBV19 to TRBJ2-5; 9 nucleotides align to TRBD1. Trimming took 7 bases from V and 5 from J; bases not matched to a gene: 8. CDR1 LNHDA and CDR2 SQIVND come from the germline V gene (reference sequence). This CDR3 comprises 14 residues. This CDR3 is CASNNRGLTETQYF. For the CDR3, the DNA is TGTGCCAGTAACAACAGGGGGCTCACGGAGACCCAGTACTTC.

At least ten counts were recorded for this clonotype. This chain links TRBV25-1 with TRBJ2-5, with 7 positions matching TRBD2. Looked up from germline, CDR1 is MGHDK and CDR2 is SYGVNS. There are 13 residues in the CDR3. Trimming at V came to 4 bases and at J to 5 bases, leaving 4 bases not matched to a gene. CDR3 DNA sequence: TGTGCCAGCAGTGGGGCGGGAGCGGAGACCCAGTACTTC. Its protein product is CASSGAGAETQYF.

This clonotype was detected ten times or more. This sequence joins TRBV27 and TRBJ1-6; maybe TRBD1 (6 bases). Trimming left V 6 bases short and J 9 bases short, with 15 bases between. From germline, CDR1 is MNHEY and CDR2 SMNVEV (reference sequence). The CDR3 length is 14 residues. The CDR3 DNA is TGTGCCAGCAGCCGGCGAGGGGGTCGTTCACCCCTCCACTTT. It is translated as CASSRRGGRSPLHF.

This clonotype was observed many times. The chain links TRBV7-8 to TRBJ1-5; D is uncertain. Germline V lookup: CDR1 SGHVS, CDR2 FQNEAQ. Trimming shortened V by 5 bases and J by 6 bases, and 14 bases separated the two germline ends. The CDR3 runs to 14 residues. The CDR3 sequence: CASSPGRMSQPQHF. CDR3 nucleotides: TGTGCCAGCAGCCCAGGCCGGATGAGTCAGCCCCAGCATTTT.

There are many counts of this clonotype. V is TRBV7-8 and J is TRBJ1-3; TRBD1 aligns across 7 bases. The CDR3 covers 16 residues. Germline V lookup: CDR1 SGHVS, CDR2 FQNEAQ. V was clipped by 0 bases and J by 3 bases; unmatched bases: 5. This chain's CDR3 is CASSLAIGGFGNTIYF. The CDR3 bases are TGTGCCAGCAGCTTAGCGATAGGGGGCTTTGGAAACACCATATATTTT.

The chain uses TRBV6-4 and TRBJ2-3; D is undetermined. Germline V lookup: CDR1 MRHNA, CDR2 SNTAGT. This CDR3 is built from 13 residues. V was shortened by 2 bases and J by 6 bases, with 9 bases between the two germline ends. Here the CDR3 reads CASSDDGSDTQYF. The CDR3 DNA is TGTGCCAGCAGTGACGACGGCTCCGATACGCAGTATTTT.

In its sample, this clonotype was seen a few times. DNA for the CDR3: TGTGCCAGTAGTATTGGTGACAACCAAGGGAACTATGGCTACACCTTC. Amino acids: CASSIGDNQGNYGYTF. This chain uses TRBV19 with TRBJ1-2; D remains ambiguous. CDR1 is LNHDA and CDR2 is SQIVND in the germline V gene (reference sequence). CDR3 length: 16 amino acids. Trimming removed 3 bases at V and 2 bases at J, with 16 bases between.

The gene calls are TRBV7-9 and TRBJ2-5, with 7 bases lining up with TRBD1. V gave up 4 bases and J gave up 1 base; unmatched junction bases: 6. This CDR3 has 15 residues. Germline CDR1 is SEHNR and CDR2 is FQNEAQ (reference sequence). This chain's CDR3 is CASSSSGQSQETQYF. In DNA, the CDR3 is TGTGCCAGCAGCTCGTCGGGACAGAGCCAAGAGACCCAGTACTTC. Supplemented by reference TRBV7-9 and TRBJ2-5, the full variable domain reads DTGVSQNPRHKITKRGQNVTFRCDPISEHNRLYWYRQTLGQGPEFLTYFQNEAQLEKSRLLSDRFSAERPKGSFSTLEIQRTEQGDSAMYLCASSSSGQSQETQYFGPGTRLLVL.

Many counts were recorded for this clonotype. The chain carries TRBV5-5 and TRBJ2-7; D might be TRBD1 or TRBD2, each matching 5 bases. CDR3 size: 15 residues. Germline V gives CDR1 SGHKS, CDR2 YYEKEE (reference sequence). Trimming took 0 bases from V and 2 from J, leaving 12 bases between them. In nucleotides, the CDR3 is TGTGCCAGCAGCTTGGCAGGGCAGGGACCCTACGAGCAGTACTTC. It is translated as CASSLAGQGPYEQYF.

This clonotype showed up many times. The chain couples TRBV12-3 or TRBV12-4 to TRBJ2-5; the match to TRBD1 covers 7 bases. The CDR3 has 13 amino acids. After removal of 5 bases from V and 7 bases from J, the junction contained 7 bases not matched to a gene. In DNA form, the CDR3 reads TGTGCCAGCAGTCCCACAGGGGTAGGGACCCAGTACTTC. It is translated as CASSPTGVGTQYF.

V is TRBV18 and J is TRBJ1-1; unclear D gene. CDR1 KGHSH and CDR2 LQKENI come from the germline V gene. V was clipped by 3 bases and J by 0 bases, with 14 bases between them. This CDR3 contains 16 residues. The CDR3: CASSPKVSPLNTEAFF. In DNA, the CDR3 is TGTGCCAGCTCACCGAAGGTTTCCCCCTTGAACACTGAAGCTTTCTTT. The whole variable domain, remainder taken from reference TRBV18 and TRBJ1-1, is NAGVMQNPRHLVRRRGQEARLRCSPMKGHSHVYWYRQLPEEGLKFMVYLQKENIIDESGMPKERFSAEFPKEGPSILRIQQVVRGDSAAYFCASSPKVSPLNTEAFFGQGTRLTVV.

This clonotype was observed at least ten times. The chain employs TRBV28 and TRBJ1-5, with D unclear. Trimming shortened V by 6 bases and J by 9 bases, and 12 bases separated the two germline ends. Germline-derived CDR1 and CDR2 are MDHEN and SYDVKM. The CDR3 sequence is 12 residues long. CDR3 sequence (DNA): TGTGCCAGCAGGATCGGTGGTTCGCCCCAGCATTTT. Residues: CASRIGGSPQHF.

The table lists this clonotype with a few counts. The V gene is TRBV6-1, the J gene TRBJ1-5; possible D gene TRBD1, 6 bases. Trimming cost V 5 bases and J 2 bases, with 10 bases left between them. There are 14 residues in the CDR3. Germline V gives CDR1 MNHNS, CDR2 SASEGT. DNA for the CDR3: TGTGCCAGCAGTTTCTCAGGGGGCAATCAGCCCCAGCATTTT. Amino acid sequence: CASSFSGGNQPQHF.

This clonotype was counted a few times. The rearrangement joins TRBV12-5 to TRBJ2-2; D remains ambiguous. The CDR3 is made up of 14 amino acids. The V gene's germline CDR1 is LGHNT and CDR2 FRNRAP. Trimming shortened V by 0 bases and J by 7 bases, and 9 bases separated the two germline ends. The CDR3 loop reads CASGLVEGSGELFF. As DNA, the CDR3 is TGTGCTAGTGGTTTGGTAGAAGGAAGCGGGGAGCTGTTTTTT.

This clonotype was recorded a few times. The J gene is TRBJ1-1, the V gene TRBV6-2 or TRBV6-3; 7 nucleotides agree with TRBD1. The CDR3 spans 13 residues. Looked up from germline, CDR1 is MNHEY and CDR2 is SVGEGT. V lost 6 bases, J lost 5 bases, and 6 bases stayed unmatched. The CDR3 DNA sequence: TGTGCCAGCAGAATCAGGGGGGCGACTGAAGCTTTCTTT. Translated, it gives CASRIRGATEAFF.

This clonotype was seen repeatedly, ten times or more. The chain recombines TRBV7-2 with TRBJ2-7; D is unresolved. This CDR3 has 13 residues. V dropped 4 bases and J dropped 2 bases, with 9 bases sitting between them. The germline gives CDR1 SGHTA, CDR2 FQGNSA. The CDR3 sequence is CASSSPGPYEQYF. The CDR3 bases are TGTGCCAGCAGCTCCCCGGGCCCCTACGAGCAGTACTTC.

This clonotype was found many times. V usage is TRBV27 and J usage is TRBJ1-6; 9 bases map to TRBD1. V lost 5 bases, J lost 5 bases, and 10 bases stayed unmatched. CDR1 and CDR2 from the germline V gene are MNHEY and SMNVEV (reference sequence). This CDR3 has 17 amino acids. In DNA, the CDR3 is TGTGCCAGCAGTCCCGGGACAGGGAAGAGAAATAATTCACCCCTCCACTTT. This sequence encodes CASSPGTGKRNNSPLHF.

This clonotype has only one observation. This chain joins TRBV4-2 and TRBJ2-7, with 10 nucleotides matching TRBD2. Germline CDR1 is LGHNA and CDR2 is YNFKEQ. V lost 2 bases and J lost 4; bases outside the gene matches: 5. This CDR3 has 15 amino acids. This CDR3 is CASSQPTSGTYEQYF. DNA of the CDR3: TGTGCCAGCAGCCAACCCACTAGCGGGACATACGAGCAGTACTTC.

For this clonotype: A much larger clone lies one base from this, so it may be a read error. The chain is built from TRBV10-3 and TRBJ1-6; TRBD1 matches 8 bases. The CDR3 covers 15 residues. Germline CDR1 ENHRY, CDR2 SYGVKD. The junction had 10 bases not matched to a gene; V was cut back by 8 bases and J by 7 bases. CDR3 in DNA: TGTGCCATCGGCTCCGGACAGGGCGGGAATTCACCCCTCCACTTT. Translating gives CAIGSGQGGNSPLHF.

This clonotype has at least ten counts. Mismatch with germline at one junction end may stem from a read error. The gene calls are TRBV12-3 or TRBV12-4 and TRBJ2-3; 12 bases are shared with TRBD2. This CDR3 contains 14 residues. CDR3 DNA: TGTGCCAGCAGTCTAGCGGGGGGGGCAGATACGCAGTATTTT. This encodes CASSLAGGADTQYF.

This clonotype was seen at least ten times. CDR3 in amino acids: CASSEDKGLSYNEQFF. As DNA, the CDR3 is TGTGCCAGCAGTGAAGATAAGGGCCTCTCCTACAATGAGCAGTTCTTC. This chain connects TRBV2 to TRBJ2-1; the D is unclear. Germline V gene sequence: CDR1 SNHLY, CDR2 FYNNEI. The length of the CDR3 is 16 residues. V lost 1 base to trimming and J lost 0 bases, with 10 bases between them.

This clonotype turned up a few times. This rearrangement joins TRBV7-9 to TRBJ2-7; 9 bases are a match to TRBD1. This CDR3 comprises 14 residues. Germline CDR1 and CDR2: SEHNR and FQNEAQ (reference sequence). The junction had 7 bases not matched to a gene; V was cut back by 4 bases and J by 6 bases. The CDR3 DNA follows: TGTGCCAGCAGCTCCGGGACAGGGAATTCCGAGCAGTACTTC. Protein product: CASSSGTGNSEQYF.